The sequence of this TCR beta chain was determined in a study of T cells after yellow fever vaccination. Findings and limits, study-wide: Post-booster samples contained most primary-vaccination clones (approximately 95% CD4, around 90% CD8).

MiXCR, applied by TCRdb to the 5' RACE reads, yields one record per CDR3 protein. The sample has a few hundred thousand distinct CDR3 sequences; around a sixth are singletons. In regard to this clonotype: Its antigen is unknown.

This sample comprised PBMCs, obtained about 5 days after the first yellow fever vaccination. The clonotype was recovered from a young man who received the YFV17D yellow fever vaccine.

DNA of the CDR3: TGTGCCAGCAGCTTATATGGGTCCCTCACCGGGGAGCTGTTTTTT. Translation gives CASSLYGSLTGELFF. The rearrangement uses TRBV7-2 and TRBJ2-2; D is ambiguous. CDR1 is SGHTA, CDR2 FQGNSA, per germline. V dropped 2 bases and J dropped 4 bases, with 11 bases sitting between them. This CDR3 contains 15 residues.